This TCR beta chain was sequenced for a study of blood T cells in healthy people across ages. Next came a second PCR, run for roughly 6 to 11 cycles, which used a sample-barcoded 5' primer along with a J-beta primer mix. TCRdb recomputed calls from the 5' RACE reads with MiXCR, one row per CDR3 protein. Found here are approximately 600,000 distinct CDR3 sequences, roughly 50% of them singletons; the top ten hold approximately 40%. Total RNA extraction produced at least 5.5 micrograms (per sample) for the study. The sample taken for sequencing was blood. This TCR was recovered from a man in his fifties or sixties in good health.

CDR3 residues: CSVATGASDTQYF. The CDR3, as DNA: TGCAGCGTTGCCACAGGGGCCTCAGATACGCAGTATTTT. The chain has TRBV29-1 and TRBJ2-3, with 7 positions matching TRBD1. The J segment lost 4 bases and the V segment lost 4 bases, leaving 5 bases of the junction unmatched. The germline gives CDR1 SQVTM, CDR2 ANQGSEA. The CDR3 contains 13 residues.